This paragraph reports one T cell receptor beta chain. Its antigen is as yet unknown. The data stem from a study of shared clonotypes between healthy human individuals. Background on the study: Donor composition was a couple of women and a few men, aged 18 to 49. Regarding the study as a whole: Collection of samples was limited to blood; tissue repertoires likely differ. Clonotype sharing across a few donors was observed for 5% to 6.5% of naive CD4 clonotypes.

Repertoires were generated with immunoSEQ multiplex PCR, while TCRdb's copy carries only in-frame clones and drops some. The sample gives about 990,000 clones, about four fifths of which show up once; roughly 0.62% is in the top ten. V lost 5 bases to trimming and J lost 2 bases, with 10 bases between them. CDR3 length: 14 residues. Looked up from germline, CDR1 is SGHRS and CDR2 is YFSETQ. The rearrangement joins TRBV5-1 to TRBJ1-4, with D maybe TRBD1 (6 bases). The sample consisted of memory CD4+ T cells from PBMCs. Subset defined: CD45RA-negative fraction. This sequence was found in a man between 18 and 35 years old in good health. Some clones in this sample may be carry-over from other donors' samples. This CDR3 is CASRKGGTNEKLFF. The CDR3 DNA reads TGCGCCAGCAGAAAAGGGGGTACTAATGAAAAACTGTTTTTT.